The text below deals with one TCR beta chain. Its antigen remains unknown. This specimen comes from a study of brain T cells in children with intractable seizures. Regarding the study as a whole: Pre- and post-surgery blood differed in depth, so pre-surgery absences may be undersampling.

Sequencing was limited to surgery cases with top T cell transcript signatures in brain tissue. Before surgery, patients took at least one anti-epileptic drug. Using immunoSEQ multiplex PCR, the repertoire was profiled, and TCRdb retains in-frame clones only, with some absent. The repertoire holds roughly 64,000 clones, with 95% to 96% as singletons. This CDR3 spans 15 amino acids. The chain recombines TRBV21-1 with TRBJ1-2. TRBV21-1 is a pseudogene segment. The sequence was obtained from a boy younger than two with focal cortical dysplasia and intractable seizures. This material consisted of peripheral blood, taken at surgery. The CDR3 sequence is CASSKGFVANYGYTF. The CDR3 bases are TGTGCCAGCAGCAAAGGATTCGTAGCGAACTATGGCTACACCTTC.